Following are 20 T cell receptor beta chains from one sample sequenced in a study of cytomegalovirus exposure and HLA in healthy donors. PCR was performed using 60 Vbeta and 13 Jbeta primers. Data came from immunoSEQ multiplex PCR; TCRdb stores just in-frame clones and leaves some out. The sample lists 150,000 to 180,000 clones; 75% to 85% were seen once. The sample comprised PBMCs. The source is a middle-aged woman in good health and CMV-seropositive.

The CDR3 region is CASRRQGRYEQYF. DNA of the CDR3: TGTGCCAGCAGGCGTCAGGGGCGATACGAGCAGTACTTC. This chain links TRBV27 with TRBJ2-7; TRBD1 might be the D (6 bases). CDR3 length: 13 amino acids. Per germline, CDR1 MNHEY and CDR2 SMNVEV (reference sequence). The V end lost 6 bases, the J end lost 4 bases, and 13 bases lay between the germline ends.

The DNA for the CDR3 is TGTGCCAGCTCACCCCCTAGCGGCACAGATACGCAGTATTTT. This translates into CASSPPSGTDTQYF. The rearrangement uses TRBV18 and TRBJ2-3, with TRBD2 as a possible D gene (6 bases). The V and J ends lost 3 bases and 1 base respectively, with 8 bases between them. Germline values: CDR1 KGHSH, CDR2 LQKENI. The CDR3 covers 14 residues.

The table lists this clone with a few counts. The chain employs TRBV9 and TRBJ1-2, with 10 positions matching TRBD1. The germline CDR1 and CDR2 sequences are SGDLS and YYNGEE. Trimming at V came to 1 base and at J to 2 bases, leaving 2 bases not matched to a gene. The CDR3 covers 15 residues. The CDR3 region is CASSVQDRGNYGYTF. Here the CDR3 DNA reads TGTGCCAGCAGCGTACAGGACAGGGGGAACTATGGCTACACCTTC.

This clone was detected only a few times. The sample holds other DNA sequences that translate to the same CDR3. The rearrangement links TRBV28 to TRBJ1-5, with D tentatively TRBD1 (6 bases). The CDR3 runs to 16 residues. Trimming took 5 bases from V and 8 from J, leaving 22 bases between them. Germline V gives CDR1 MDHEN, CDR2 SYDVKM. Written as DNA, the CDR3 is TGTGCCAGCAGTCCACGTGGGGGGGGGCCAGGGAAGCCCCAGCATTTT. Translation: CASSPRGGGPGKPQHF. The whole variable domain, remainder taken from reference TRBV28 and TRBJ1-5, is DVKVTQSSRYLVKRTGEKVFLECVQDMDHENMFWYRQDPGLGLRLIYFSYDVKMKEKGDIPEGYSVSREKKERFSLILESASTNQTSMYLCASSPRGGGPGKPQHFGDGTRLSIL.

The chain recombines TRBV30 with TRBJ2-3; D may be TRBD2 (6 bases). The CDR3 runs 15 residues. Germline V gives CDR1 GTSNPN, CDR2 SVGIG (reference sequence). Trimming shortened V by 1 base and J by 6 bases, and 17 bases separated the two germline ends. CDR3 in amino acids: CAWSGRAGRVDTQYF. DNA of the CDR3: TGTGCCTGGAGTGGAAGGGCGGGACGGGTGGATACGCAGTATTTT.

The CDR3 DNA reads TGTGCCTGGCAGGGGGGAGATACGCAGTATTTT. Translation: CAWQGGDTQYF. The chain couples TRBV28 to TRBJ2-3; D possibly corresponds to TRBD1 (7 bases). The CDR3 has 11 residues. Germline values: CDR1 MDHEN, CDR2 SYDVKM. V lost 11 bases and J 5 bases, leaving 11 bases between the germline ends. Complete variable domain (other parts from reference TRBV28 and TRBJ2-3): DVKVTQSSRYLVKRTGEKVFLECVQDMDHENMFWYRQDPGLGLRLIYFSYDVKMKEKGDIPEGYSVSREKKERFSLILESASTNQTSMYLCAWQGGDTQYFGPGTRLTVL.

The chain recombines TRBV5-4 with TRBJ1-5; TRBD1 might be the D (6 bases). The CDR3 runs 14 residues. V was clipped by 2 bases and J by 5 bases, with 11 bases between them. The germline gives CDR1 SGHNT, CDR2 YYREEE (reference sequence). The CDR3 nucleotides read TGTGCCAGCAGCTTACAGGGTACCGATCAGCCCCAGCATTTT. This gives the protein CASSLQGTDQPQHF. Supplemented by reference TRBV5-4 and TRBJ1-5, the full variable domain reads ETGVTQSPTHLIKTRGQQVTLRCSSQSGHNTVSWYQQALGQGPQFIFQYYREEENGRGNFPPRFSGLQFPNYSSELNVNALELDDSALYLCASSLQGTDQPQHFGDGTRLSIL.

This clone occurred a few times. The V call is TRBV5-1, the J call TRBJ1-1; D gene unclear. V was clipped by 5 bases and J by 4 bases, with 6 bases between them. The CDR3 sequence is 11 residues long. The germline V gene has CDR1 SGHRS and CDR2 YFSETQ. In nucleotides, the CDR3 is TGCGCCAGCAGGCTCAGCACTGAAGCTTTCTTT. This sequence encodes CASRLSTEAFF.

The chain recombines TRBV11-2 with TRBJ2-1, with 8 bases identical to TRBD1. The CDR3 runs to 15 residues. The V gene end was trimmed by 5 bases and the J gene end by 5 bases; junction bases not matched to a gene: 8. CDR1 and CDR2 (germline): SGHAT, FQNNGV. The CDR3 coding sequence is TGTGCCAGCAGCCCTTGGGACAGGCCTCACAATGAGCAGTTCTTC. It translates to CASSPWDRPHNEQFF. Drawing the rest from reference TRBV11-2 and TRBJ2-1, the complete variable domain is EAGVAQSPRYKIIEKRQSVAFWCNPISGHATLYWYQQILGQGPKLLIQFQNNGVVDDSQLPKDRFSAERLKGVDSTLKIQPAKLEDSAVYLCASSPWDRPHNEQFFGPGTRLTVL.

This clone was seen only a few times. V and J are TRBV2 and TRBJ1-1, with D unclear. CDR3 size: 13 residues. V was pared by 6 bases and J by 5 bases, with 13 bases between. In germline, CDR1 is SNHLY, CDR2 FYNNEI. CDR3 nucleotide sequence: TGTGCCAGCAGAGTAAAGGGAGAAACTGAAGCTTTCTTT. It yields the protein CASRVKGETEAFF.

This chain links TRBV27 with TRBJ1-1; no clear D gene. CDR1 and CDR2 (germline): MNHEY, SMNVEV (reference sequence). The germline V and J ends were trimmed by 4 bases and 0 bases, with 12 bases remaining between them. The CDR3 sequence is 15 residues long. The chain's CDR3 is CASSYAMGVNTEAFF. The DNA for the CDR3 is TGTGCCAGCAGTTACGCTATGGGCGTGAACACTGAAGCTTTCTTT.

As to this clone: The CDR3 does not end in the conserved phenylalanine or tryptophan, so this is likely a read error. The chain recombines TRBV7-9 with TRBJ1-2; a possible D gene is TRBD1 (5 bases). V gave up 3 bases and J gave up 6 bases, with 11 bases separating them. CDR3 length equals 13 residues. Per germline, CDR1 SEHNR and CDR2 FQNEAQ (reference sequence). CDR3 in DNA: TGTGCCAGCAGCTTGCAGGGCGCTCATGGCTACACCCTC. Translating it yields CASSLQGAHGYTL.

This clone came up a few times. This chain connects TRBV5-1 to TRBJ1-3; the D is unclear. The ends were cut back, 4 bases at V and 0 bases at J, with 8 bases in the middle. This CDR3 spans 14 amino acids. CDR1 is SGHRS, CDR2 YFSETQ, per germline. The CDR3: CASSISGSGNTIYF. CDR3 nucleotides: TGCGCCAGCAGCATATCGGGCTCTGGAAACACCATATATTTT.

V gene TRBV28 combines with J gene TRBJ1-2; D might be TRBD1 (6 bases). Germline lookup yields CDR1 MDHEN and CDR2 SYDVKM. This CDR3 is 12 amino acids long. The germline V and J ends were trimmed by 8 bases and 4 bases, with 11 bases remaining between them. CDR3 nucleotide sequence: TGTGCCAGCGGGGGCCCAAGCTATGGCTACACCTTC. Translated, it gives CASGGPSYGYTF.

The chain recombines TRBV6-1 with TRBJ2-4; the match to TRBD1 covers 9 bases. Germline CDR1 MNHNS, CDR2 SASEGT. V shed 0 bases and J 12 bases; nucleotides not matched to a gene: 3. The CDR3 extends over 13 amino acids. CDR3 DNA sequence: TGTGCCAGCAGTGAAGCGCGGGGACAGGGTCAGTACTTC. This codes for CASSEARGQGQYF.

On this clone: At one boundary the junction diverges from the germline segment, which might be a read error. The chain combines TRBV29-1 with TRBJ2-5; 9 bases are shared with TRBD2. Germline CDR1 is SQVTM and CDR2 is ANQGSEA. This CDR3 has 14 amino acids. CDR3 nucleotide sequence: TGCAGCGCCCCTAAAGCGGGAGGTTTAGAGGCCCAGTACTTC. This encodes CSAPKAGGLEAQYF.

The rearrangement links TRBV11-2 to TRBJ1-1; the D is unclear. The germline V gene encodes CDR1 SGHAT and CDR2 FQNNGV. Trimming removed 4 bases at V and 0 bases at J, with 15 bases between. The CDR3 runs to 16 residues. The CDR3 sequence: CASSSNRGMMNTEAFF. CDR3 sequence (DNA): TGTGCCAGCAGCTCGAACAGAGGGATGATGAACACTGAAGCTTTCTTT. Based on the CDR3 plus reference TRBV11-2 and TRBJ1-1, the full variable domain is EAGVAQSPRYKIIEKRQSVAFWCNPISGHATLYWYQQILGQGPKLLIQFQNNGVVDDSQLPKDRFSAERLKGVDSTLKIQPAKLEDSAVYLCASSSNRGMMNTEAFFGQGTRLTVV.

V usage is TRBV5-6 and J usage is TRBJ2-3; possibly TRBD1 for D (6 bases). CDR1 is SGHDT and CDR2 is YYEEEE in the germline V gene. The CDR3 is 16 residues long. The V and J ends lost 4 bases and 2 bases respectively, with 17 bases between them. CDR3 bases: TGTGCCAGCAGCGCCGGGGCAGGGGACAACACAGATACGCAGTATTTT. It yields the protein CASSAGAGDNTDTQYF. The whole variable domain, filled in from reference TRBV5-6 and TRBJ2-3, reads DAGVTQSPTHLIKTRGQQVTLRCSPKSGHDTVSWYQQALGQGPQFIFQYYEEEERQRGNFPDRFSGHQFPNYSSELNVNALLLGDSALYLCASSAGAGDNTDTQYFGPGTRLTVL.

This clone has just one count. Compared with germline, one end of the junction differs, possibly owing to a read error. The chain has TRBV2 and TRBJ2-5, with 8 bases identical to TRBD2. There are 15 residues in the CDR3. Germline V CDR1 and CDR2: SNHLY, FYNNEI. CDR3 sequence: CASRKWLAGQGTQYF. The CDR3 bases are TGTGCCAGTCGGAAGTGGTTAGCGGGACAAGGGACCCAGTACTTC.

CDR3 sequence: CAGSGTGFSGNTIYF. DNA for the CDR3: TGTGCCGGATCCGGGACAGGCTTCTCTGGAAACACCATATATTTT. The gene calls are TRBV28 and TRBJ1-3; 8 nucleotides line up with TRBD1. The V gene end was trimmed by 11 bases and the J gene end by 0 bases; junction bases not matched to a gene: 9. The germline CDR1 and CDR2 sequences are MDHEN and SYDVKM. The length of the CDR3 is 15 residues.